This TCR beta chain appears in the sequencing data of a study of beta chain features in type 1 diabetes. Study-wide points: TCRB CDR3s from Type 1 diabetes patients were moderately but significantly shorter in all four CD4+ subsets. Unsettled here was the matter of whether HLA type influences TCRB rearrangement. A greater similarity of naive, central memory and Treg TCRB repertoires was seen among patients than among healthy donors.

Expressed TCRB transcripts were sequenced after all isolated RNA was converted to cDNA. TCRdb's table, derived via immunoSEQ multiplex PCR, lists solely in-frame clones and lacks some. The sample has hundreds of thousands of clones; under 15% are singletons. A remark on this clone: The antigen is not known.

This CDR3 contains 15 residues. The V gene lost 1 base and the J gene lost 0 bases, with 10 bases spanning the gap. From germline, CDR1 is SEHNR and CDR2 FQNEAQ (reference sequence). The rearrangement joins TRBV7-9 to TRBJ2-7; D gene unclear. The sequencing sample was made of naive CD4+ T cells from blood. The receptor comes from a man aged 18 to 29 with type 1 diabetes. The CDR3, as DNA: TGTGCCAGCAGCTTAGTCGGGCAGACCTCCTACGAGCAGTACTTC. This sequence encodes CASSLVGQTSYEQYF.